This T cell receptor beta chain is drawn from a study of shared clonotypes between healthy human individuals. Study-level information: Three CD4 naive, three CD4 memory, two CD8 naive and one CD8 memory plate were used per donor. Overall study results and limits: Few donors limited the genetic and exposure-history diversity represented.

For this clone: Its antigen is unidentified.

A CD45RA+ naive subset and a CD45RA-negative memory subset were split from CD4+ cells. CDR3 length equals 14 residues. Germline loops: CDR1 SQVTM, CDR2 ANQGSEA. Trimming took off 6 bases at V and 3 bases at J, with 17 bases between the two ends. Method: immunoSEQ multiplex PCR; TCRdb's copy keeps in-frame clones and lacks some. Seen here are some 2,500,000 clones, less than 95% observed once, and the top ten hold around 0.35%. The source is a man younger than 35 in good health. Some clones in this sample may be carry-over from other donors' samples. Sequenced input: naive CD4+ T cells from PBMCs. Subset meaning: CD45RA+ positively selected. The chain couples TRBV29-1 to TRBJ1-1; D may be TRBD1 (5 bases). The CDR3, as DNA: TGCAGCGTGCACTCCAGGAAGACAGACACTGAAGCTTTCTTT. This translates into CSVHSRKTDTEAFF.